The 5 T cell receptor beta chains reported below all come from one sample, sequenced in a study of immune heterogeneity within non-small cell lung tumors. For each sample, template was approximately 640 ng of bulk tumor genomic DNA. Biopsies that were spaced far apart were taken, several per primary tumor, during surgery. Newly diagnosed with untreated non-small cell lung cancer, the patients underwent curative surgery. The authors amplified TCR beta CDR3 by multiplex PCR with 32 V and 13 J primers. One entry per CDR3 protein, called by TCRdb with MiXCR from the multiplex PCR reads. The data contain about 22,000 distinct CDR3 sequences, around 26% of them singletons. Material: lung tumor tissue. These receptors all stem from a man aged 40-55 years with non-small cell lung cancer.

J is TRBJ2-3 and V is TRBV6-5; D may match TRBD1 or TRBD2 (6 bases each). Trimming stripped 2 bases from V and 3 bases from J, with 15 bases between. The CDR3 is 16 amino acids. Germline CDR1 MNHEY, CDR2 SVGAGI. The CDR3 here is CASSYRGDIGTDTQYF. CDR3 nucleotide sequence: TGTGCCAGCAGTTACCGCGGGGACATAGGTACAGATACGCAGTATTTT.

This clonotype was seen only a few times. This chain uses TRBV7-8 with TRBJ1-6; 8 bases match TRBD1. Germline V gene lookup returns CDR1 SGHVS and CDR2 FQNEAQ. With 2 bases clipped from V and 9 bases from J, the junction kept 9 bases outside the gene matches. This CDR3 contains 16 residues. The CDR3 bases are TGTGCCAGCAGCTTATCCCTAACAGGGGGAATTTCACCCCTCCACTTT. Translated: CASSLSLTGGISPLHF.

This clonotype was counted many times. DNA for the CDR3: TGTGCCAGCAGTGGACCCAATCAGCCCCAGCATTTT. It specifies CASSGPNQPQHF. V usage is TRBV2 and J usage is TRBJ1-5; D not resolved. This CDR3 has 12 residues. The germline V gene has CDR1 SNHLY and CDR2 FYNNEI. Trimming pared 4 bases from V and 3 bases from J, leaving 4 bases between. Full variable domain (outside the CDR3, taken from reference TRBV2 and TRBJ1-5): EPEVTQTPSHQVTQMGQEVILRCVPISNHLYFYWYRQILGQKVEFLVSFYNNEISEKSEIFDDQFSVERPDGSNFTLKIRSTKLEDSAMYFCASSGPNQPQHFGDGTRLSIL.

The chain couples TRBV4-3 to TRBJ2-2, with 7 bases fitting TRBD2. The CDR3 has 16 amino acids. With 2 bases clipped from V and 1 base from J, the junction kept 4 bases outside the gene matches. The germline gives CDR1 LGHNA, CDR2 YSLEER. In DNA, the CDR3 is TGCGCCAGCAGCCAACTCTCTAGCGGGAACACCGGGGAGCTGTTTTTT. This codes for CASSQLSSGNTGELFF.

In its sample, this clonotype was seen many times. The gene calls are TRBV27 and TRBJ2-1; 10 bases agree with TRBD1. This CDR3 has 15 residues. With 4 bases clipped from V and 5 bases from J, the junction kept 5 bases outside the gene matches. CDR1 and CDR2 (germline): MNHEY, SMNVEV (reference sequence). The CDR3 region is CASSYDRGLNNEQFF. In DNA, the CDR3 is TGTGCCAGCAGTTATGACAGGGGGCTAAACAATGAGCAGTTCTTC.